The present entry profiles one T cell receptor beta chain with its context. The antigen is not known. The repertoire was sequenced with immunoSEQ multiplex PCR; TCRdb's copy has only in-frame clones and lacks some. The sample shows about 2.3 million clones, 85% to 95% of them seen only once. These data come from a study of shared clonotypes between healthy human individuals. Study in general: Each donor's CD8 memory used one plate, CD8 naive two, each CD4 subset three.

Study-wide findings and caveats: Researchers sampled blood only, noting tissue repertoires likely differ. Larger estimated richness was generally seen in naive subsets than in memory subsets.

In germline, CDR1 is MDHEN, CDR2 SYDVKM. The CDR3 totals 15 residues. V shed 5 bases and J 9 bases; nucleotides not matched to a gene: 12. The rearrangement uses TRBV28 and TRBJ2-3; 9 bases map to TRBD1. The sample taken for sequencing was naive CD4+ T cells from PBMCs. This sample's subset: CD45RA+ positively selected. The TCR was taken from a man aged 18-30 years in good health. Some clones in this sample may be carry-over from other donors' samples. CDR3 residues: CASSPLGQGVLTQYF. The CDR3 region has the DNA TGTGCCAGCAGTCCGCTGGGACAGGGAGTCCTCACGCAGTATTTT.